This is a list of T cell receptor beta chains from one sample in a study of blood T cell repertoires in COVID-19. Using immunoSEQ multiplex PCR, the repertoire was profiled, and TCRdb retains in-frame clones only, with some absent. Of a few hundred thousand clones listed, 80% to 85% are singletons. The sample taken for sequencing was PBMCs or T cells enriched from blood (not recorded which). Source of these receptors: a man aged 45-65 years who had recovered from COVID-19. The CDR3 runs from the conserved cysteine through the conserved F or W. The order of the fields is D gene, CDR3 length, V gene, J gene, clone size, CDR3 DNA, CDR3 protein. D genes are given only for firm matches. A clone size is listed for some rows: how often the clone was seen (once, few, many), or a class if it is expanded.

D: TRBD1; length: 14; V: TRBV18; J: TRBJ1-4; size: .; DNA: TGTGCCAGCGCCCCGGGACAGGGTAATGAAAAACTGTTTTTT; CDR3: CASAPGQGNEKLFF
D: TRBD1; length: 14; V: TRBV10-1; J: TRBJ2-6; size: .; DNA: TGCGCCACACGACAGGGGTTCGGGGCCAACGTCCTGACTTTC; CDR3: CATRQGFGANVLTF
D: .; length: 13; V: TRBV18; J: TRBJ1-3; size: .; DNA: TGTGCCAGCTCACCAGACAGCCTAATGGCCATATATTTT; CDR3: CASSPDSLMAIYF
D: TRBD1; length: 15; V: TRBV7-9; J: TRBJ1-5; size: .; DNA: TGTGCCAGCAGCAAGGGACAGGGTGGGAATCAGCCCCAGCATTTT; CDR3: CASSKGQGGNQPQHF
D: TRBD2; length: 15; V: TRBV9; J: TRBJ2-5; size: .; DNA: TGTGCCAGCAGCGGCGATAGCGGGAGTGGGGAGACCCAGTACTTC; CDR3: CASSGDSGSGETQYF
D: TRBD1; length: 17; V: TRBV11-2; J: TRBJ1-3; size: .; DNA: TGTGCCAGCAGCACGCCACCGGGACAGGGGGCTGGAAACACCATATATTTT; CDR3: CASSTPPGQGAGNTIYF
D: TRBD2; length: 17; V: TRBV28; J: TRBJ2-7; size: .; DNA: TGTGCCAGCAGTTTATTGGGGCTAGCGGGAGGAACAGGCGAGCAGTACTTC; CDR3: CASSLLGLAGGTGEQYF
D: TRBD1; length: 13; V: TRBV2; J: TRBJ2-7; size: .; DNA: TGTGCCAGCACTCAGGACAGGGGGCAAGAGCAGTACTTC; CDR3: CASTQDRGQEQYF
D: .; length: 13; V: TRBV3-1/TRBV3-2; J: TRBJ2-3; size: .; DNA: TGTGCCAGCAGCCAGGGCCGCACAGATACGCAGTATTTT; CDR3: CASSQGRTDTQYF
D: .; length: 14; V: TRBV7-3; J: TRBJ2-3; size: .; DNA: TGTGCCAGCAGCAAGGGACAAATAGGAGATACGCAGTATTTT; CDR3: CASSKGQIGDTQYF
D: TRBD2; length: 19; V: TRBV7-6; J: TRBJ2-2; size: .; DNA: TGTGCCAGCAGCTTAGTATTTGCGGGAGTATCATTCAACACCGGGGAGCTGTTTTTT; CDR3: CASSLVFAGVSFNTGELFF
D: TRBD1; length: 16; V: TRBV2; J: TRBJ2-7; size: .; DNA: TGTGCCAGCAGTGACGCGACAGGGTTCGGTGCCTACGAGCAGTACTTC; CDR3: CASSDATGFGAYEQYF
D: TRBD2; length: 15; V: TRBV11-3; J: TRBJ2-3; size: .; DNA: TGTGCCAGCAGCCGGGCGGGGGTCAGCACAGATACGCAGTATTTT; CDR3: CASSRAGVSTDTQYF
D: .; length: 15; V: TRBV9; J: TRBJ2-5; size: .; DNA: TGTGCCAGCAGCGTAGGAACCAAGGCGGGGGAGACCCAGTACTTC; CDR3: CASSVGTKAGETQYF
D: .; length: 15; V: TRBV19; J: TRBJ2-3; size: .; DNA: TGTGCCAGTAGTATAGATGGGACTGACACAGATACGCAGTATTTT; CDR3: CASSIDGTDTDTQYF
D: TRBD1; length: 14; V: TRBV30; J: TRBJ1-2; size: .; DNA: TGTGCCTGGAGTGTAAAGGCAGGGGGCTCTGGCTACACCTTC; CDR3: CAWSVKAGGSGYTF
D: TRBD1; length: 16; V: TRBV15; J: TRBJ1-3; size: .; DNA: TGTGCCACCAGCAGGTCGGACAGGACGGCTGGAAACACCATATATTTT; CDR3: CATSRSDRTAGNTIYF
D: TRBD2; length: 17; V: TRBV7-3; J: TRBJ2-1; size: .; DNA: TGTGCCAGCAGCTTAAGTTTTAGCGGGGGGGCCGGGCATGAGCAGTTCTTC; CDR3: CASSLSFSGGAGHEQFF
D: TRBD1; length: 14; V: TRBV5-1; J: TRBJ2-1; size: once; DNA: TGCGCCAGCACTTTCGGACAGGCATACAATGAGCAGTTCTTC; CDR3: CASTFGQAYNEQFF
D: .; length: 13; V: TRBV5-1; J: TRBJ1-1; size: .; DNA: TGCGCCAGCAGCGTCCAATTGAACACTGAAGCTTTCTTT; CDR3: CASSVQLNTEAFF
D: .; length: 15; V: TRBV9; J: TRBJ1-1; size: .; DNA: TGTGCCAGCAGCGTATCTCGGGGGATGAACACTGAAGCTTTCTTT; CDR3: CASSVSRGMNTEAFF
D: .; length: 15; V: TRBV5-5; J: TRBJ1-2; size: .; DNA: TGTGCCAGCAGCTTTCTCAGGGAAGCTAACTATGGCTACACCTTC; CDR3: CASSFLREANYGYTF
D: .; length: 15; V: TRBV15; J: TRBJ1-1; size: few; DNA: TGTGCCACCAGCAGAGACCGCGGGTGGGGCACTGAAGCTTTCTTT; CDR3: CATSRDRGWGTEAFF
D: .; length: 12; V: TRBV28; J: TRBJ2-7; size: .; DNA: TGTGCCACAACCTTAGGGGACTACGAGCAGTACTTC; CDR3: CATTLGDYEQYF
D: .; length: 15; V: TRBV9; J: TRBJ2-7; size: .; DNA: TGTGCCAGCAGCGTAGGTGTAGGGGCGGTAATCGAGCAGTACTTC; CDR3: CASSVGVGAVIEQYF
D: TRBD2; length: 16; V: TRBV27; J: TRBJ2-5; size: .; DNA: TGTGCCAGCAGTGAGTCTAGCGGGGGGCCTCTGGAGACCCAGTACTTC; CDR3: CASSESSGGPLETQYF
D: .; length: 14; V: TRBV2; J: TRBJ1-2; size: .; DNA: TGTGCCAGCAGTGGGACAGCTAGTTACTATGGCTACACCTTC; CDR3: CASSGTASYYGYTF
D: .; length: 13; V: TRBV10-3; J: TRBJ1-2; size: .; DNA: TGTGCCATCGGACAAGGACGGGACTATGGCTACACCTTC; CDR3: CAIGQGRDYGYTF
D: .; length: 17; V: TRBV11-2; J: TRBJ2-7; size: .; DNA: TGTGCCAGCAGCTTCGGGGGCGGGCTAGCGGCCTCCTACGAGCAGTACTTC; CDR3: CASSFGGGLAASYEQYF
D: .; length: 11; V: TRBV7-9; J: TRBJ2-7; size: .; DNA: TGTGCCAGCAGTTTTGGGAGCCAGCAGTACTTC; CDR3: CASSFGSQQYF
D: .; length: 14; V: TRBV21-1; J: TRBJ2-1; size: .; DNA: TGTGCCTGCCGAGGCCCATTTCCGTACAATGAGCAGTTCTTC; CDR3: CACRGPFPYNEQFF
D: .; length: 17; V: TRBV2; J: TRBJ1-3; size: .; DNA: TGTGCCAGCAGTGAAGGACAACCCGGCAGATCTGGAAACACCATATATTTT; CDR3: CASSEGQPGRSGNTIYF
D: .; length: 14; V: TRBV10-1; J: TRBJ2-2; size: .; DNA: TGCGCCAGCAGTGTCCGCCGAGGCACCGGGGAGCTGTTTTTT; CDR3: CASSVRRGTGELFF
D: TRBD2; length: 15; V: TRBV7-8; J: TRBJ2-1; size: .; DNA: TGTGCCAGCAGCTCAAGCGGGAGTGACTACAATGAGCAGTTCTTC; CDR3: CASSSSGSDYNEQFF
D: .; length: 15; V: TRBV5-1; J: TRBJ2-1; size: .; DNA: TGCGCCAGCAGCTTGGAGGGACTGGACTACAATGAGCAGTTCTTC; CDR3: CASSLEGLDYNEQFF
D: TRBD1; length: 15; V: TRBV11-2; J: TRBJ1-1; size: few; DNA: TGTGCCAGCACCTGGGGAACCGGGACAGGGACCCGAGCTTTCTTT; CDR3: CASTWGTGTGTRAFF
D: .; length: 12; V: TRBV9; J: TRBJ1-2; size: few; DNA: TGTGCCACCCTTGGGGGGGACTATGGCTACACCTTC; CDR3: CATLGGDYGYTF
D: .; length: 14; V: TRBV27; J: TRBJ1-2; size: .; DNA: TGTGCCAGCAGTTCAACCCAGGGCATCTATGGCTACACCTTC; CDR3: CASSSTQGIYGYTF
D: .; length: 14; V: TRBV5-1; J: TRBJ2-3; size: .; DNA: TGCGCCAGCAGTCCGGAGGCTCGGGGAGATACGCAGTATTTT; CDR3: CASSPEARGDTQYF
D: .; length: 14; V: TRBV19; J: TRBJ2-2; size: .; DNA: TGTGCCAGTAGTATACTGGGGGCAGGGGGGGAGCTGTTTTTT; CDR3: CASSILGAGGELFF
D: .; length: 14; V: TRBV9; J: TRBJ1-5; size: .; DNA: TGTGCCAGCAGCCCCGAGGCGAGCAATCAGCCCCAGCATTTT; CDR3: CASSPEASNQPQHF